The sequence of this TCR beta chain was determined in a study of T cells in Graves' hyperthyroidism and ophthalmopathy. Findings of the study overall: Before onset, by a median of 6.5 months, the model predicted ophthalmopathy. The authors' 13 V-J model separated ophthalmopathy from stable hyperthyroidism.

CDR3 size: 13 residues. Germline V gives CDR1 MNHNS, CDR2 SASEGT. Trimming took 5 bases from V and 2 from J, leaving 9 bases between them. Amplified TCR beta CDR3 regions came from RNA transcripts. RT-PCR in the first round (using the HTBI primer set) targeted the TCR CDR3. TCRdb called the multiplex PCR reads again in MiXCR, with one record for every CDR3 protein. The table has a few hundred thousand distinct CDR3 sequences, roughly 13% seen once. For the diagnoses, clinical symptoms, serum thyroxine and TRAb, thyroid ultrasound and orbital computed tomography were used. Fresh peripheral blood, about 10 ml of it, supplied the PBMCs. In the case of this clonotype: Its antigen is unidentified.

The chain uses TRBV6-1 and TRBJ1-1; D gene ambiguous. Material for sequencing was blood. The source is a man aged 30 to 45 with Graves' hyperthyroidism that later progressed to Graves' ophthalmopathy. Here the CDR3 reads CASSLGYNTEAFF. The CDR3 DNA is TGTGCCAGCAGTCTTGGGTACAACACTGAAGCTTTCTTT.